This T cell receptor beta chain derives from a study of T cell responses to AZD1222 COVID-19 vaccine. Study-wide background: Both about-4-week and about-12-week second-dose recipients were combined. Whole-study results and caveats: Among the donors, most were white British and more were female, and clonal diversity was possibly underestimated. The study found vaccine-associated CD4 TCRs spanning spike, dominant at 160-218 and 743-854. Spike-specific TCR depth and breadth grew after two AZD1222 doses.

Some clones are missing from TCRdb's copy, which holds only in-frame ones; the method was immunoSEQ multiplex PCR. The sample has some 150,000 clones, approximately 88% seen once. Per germline, CDR1 SGHVS and CDR2 FNYEAQ. Trimming pared 2 bases from V and 0 bases from J, leaving 15 bases between. There are 17 residues in the CDR3. About this clone: Its antigen is unknown.

Sequenced material: peripheral blood, taken on day 0 of AZD1222 vaccination. The V call is TRBV7-6, the J call TRBJ2-3; maybe TRBD2 (6 bases). The source of this sequence is an adult in good health. CDR3 residues: CASSLKLADTSTDTQYF. The CDR3 nucleotides read TGTGCCAGCAGCTTAAAACTAGCAGACACTAGCACAGATACGCAGTATTTT.